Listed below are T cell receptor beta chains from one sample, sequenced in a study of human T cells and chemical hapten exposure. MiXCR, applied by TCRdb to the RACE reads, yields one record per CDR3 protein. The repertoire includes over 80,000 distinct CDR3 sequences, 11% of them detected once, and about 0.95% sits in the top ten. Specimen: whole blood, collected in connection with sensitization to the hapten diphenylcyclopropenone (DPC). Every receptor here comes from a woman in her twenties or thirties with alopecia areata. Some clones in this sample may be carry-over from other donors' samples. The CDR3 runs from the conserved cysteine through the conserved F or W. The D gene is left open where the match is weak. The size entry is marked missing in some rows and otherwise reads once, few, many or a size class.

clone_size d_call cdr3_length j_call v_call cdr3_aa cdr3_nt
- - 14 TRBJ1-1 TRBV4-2 CASSQAVEVTEAFF TGTGCCAGCAGCCAAGCTGTGGAGGTCACTGAAGCTTTCTTT
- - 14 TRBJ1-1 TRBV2 CASSASRSNTEAFF TGTGCCAGCAGTGCTTCGAGGAGTAACACTGAAGCTTTCTTT
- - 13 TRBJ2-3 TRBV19 CASSIPGADTQYF TGTGCCAGTAGTATTCCCGGCGCAGATACGCAGTATTTT
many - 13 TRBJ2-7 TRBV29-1 CSVAPFELGEQYF TGCAGCGTTGCCCCCTTCGAGTTGGGTGAGCAGTACTTC
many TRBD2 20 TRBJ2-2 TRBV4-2 CASSQVGRTGGRGITGELFF TGTGCCAGCAGCCAAGTGGGAAGGACGGGAGGACGAGGGATAACCGGGGAGCTGTTTTTT
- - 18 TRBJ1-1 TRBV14 CASSQESFAGRGNTEAFF TGTGCCAGCAGCCAAGAATCGTTCGCGGGCCGCGGGAACACTGAAGCTTTCTTT
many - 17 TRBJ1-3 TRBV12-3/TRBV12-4 CASSTNIEVFSGNTIYF TGTGCCAGCAGTACGAACATCGAGGTTTTCTCTGGAAACACCATATATTTT
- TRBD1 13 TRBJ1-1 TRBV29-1 CSAATGGWTEAFF TGCAGCGCCGCGACAGGGGGCTGGACTGAAGCTTTCTTT
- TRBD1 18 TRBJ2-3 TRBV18 CASSQVRSTGIFTDTQYF TGTGCCAGCTCACAAGTACGTTCGACAGGGATCTTCACAGATACGCAGTATTTT
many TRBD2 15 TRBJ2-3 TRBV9 CASSVTAGGTDTQYF TGTGCCAGCAGCGTAACAGCGGGAGGTACAGATACGCAGTATTTT
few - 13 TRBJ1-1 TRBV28 CASTTPGITEAFF TGTGCCAGCACCACGCCAGGGATTACTGAAGCTTTCTTT
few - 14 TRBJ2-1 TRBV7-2 CASSPDYSYNEQFF TGTGCCAGCAGCCCGGACTACTCTTACAATGAGCAGTTCTTC
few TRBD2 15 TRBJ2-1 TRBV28 CASIGGGYAYNEQFF TGTGCCAGCATTGGGGGGGGTTATGCCTACAATGAGCAGTTCTTC
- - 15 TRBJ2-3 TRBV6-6 CASSPPGGITDTQYF TGTGCCAGCAGTCCCCCCGGGGGAATCACAGATACGCAGTATTTT
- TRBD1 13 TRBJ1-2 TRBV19 CASSVTGNYGYTF TGTGCCAGTAGTGTGACAGGGAACTATGGCTACACCTTC
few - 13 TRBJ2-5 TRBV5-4 CASSLSAKETQYF TGTGCCAGCAGCTTGTCGGCTAAAGAGACCCAGTACTTC
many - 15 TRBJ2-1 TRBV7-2 CASSFDSSSYNEQFF TGTGCCAGCAGCTTTGACAGTAGCTCCTACAATGAGCAGTTCTTC
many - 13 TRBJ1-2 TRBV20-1 CSARGNTGYGYTF TGCAGTGCTAGGGGGAATACAGGCTATGGCTACACCTTC
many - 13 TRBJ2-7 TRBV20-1 CSAGLPSSYEQYF TGCAGTGCTGGACTTCCCAGCTCCTACGAGCAGTACTTC
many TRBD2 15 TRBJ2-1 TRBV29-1 CSVVGLAGANNEQFF TGCAGCGTTGTAGGCCTAGCGGGAGCAAACAATGAGCAGTTCTTC
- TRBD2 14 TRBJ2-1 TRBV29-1 CSVAKTSGGNEQFF TGCAGCGTTGCCAAGACTAGCGGGGGCAATGAGCAGTTCTTC
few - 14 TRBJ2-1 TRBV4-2 CASSQDPRYNEQFF TGTGCCAGCAGCCAAGATCCTCGTTACAATGAGCAGTTCTTC
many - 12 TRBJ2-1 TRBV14 CASSQVYNEQFF TGTGCCAGCAGCCAGGTCTACAATGAGCAGTTCTTC
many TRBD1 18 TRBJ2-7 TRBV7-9 CASSFSRVDRPSSYEQYF TGTGCCAGCAGTTTCTCCCGTGTGGACAGGCCGAGCTCCTACGAGCAGTACTTC
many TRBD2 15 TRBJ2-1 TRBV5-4 CASSGGLAGGGEQFF TGTGCCAGCAGCGGCGGACTAGCCGGCGGCGGAGAGCAGTTCTTC
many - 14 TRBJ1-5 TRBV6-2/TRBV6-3 CASSPTESGQPQHF TGTGCCAGCAGTCCCACAGAGTCGGGCCAGCCCCAGCATTTT
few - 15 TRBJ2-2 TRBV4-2 CASSQEHRWTGELFF TGTGCCAGCAGCCAAGAGCATCGGTGGACCGGGGAGCTGTTTTTT
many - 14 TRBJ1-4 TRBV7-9 CASSLAGLSEKLFF TGTGCCAGCAGCTTAGCGGGGTTGAGTGAAAAACTGTTTTTT
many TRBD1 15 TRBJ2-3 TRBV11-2 CASSLGTASTDTQYF TGTGCCAGCAGCCTTGGGACAGCTAGCACAGATACGCAGTATTTT
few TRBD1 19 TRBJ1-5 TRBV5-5 CASSLDHRDRSYMHQPQHF TGTGCCAGCAGCTTGGACCACCGGGACAGATCTTATATGCATCAGCCCCAGCATTTT
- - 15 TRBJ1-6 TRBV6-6 CARIQPGKNNSPLHF TGTGCCCGCATCCAGCCAGGGAAAAATAATTCACCCCTCCACTTT
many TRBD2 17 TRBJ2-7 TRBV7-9 CASSEQLAGTSYYEQYF TGTGCCAGCAGCGAACAACTAGCGGGCACCTCCTACTACGAGCAGTACTTC
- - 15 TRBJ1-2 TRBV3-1 CASRGGPALAHGYTF TGTGCCAGCAGGGGCGGACCCGCTCTGGCCCATGGCTACACCTTC
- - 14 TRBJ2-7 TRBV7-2 CASSLGRSSYEQYF TGTGCCAGCAGCTTAGGGCGGAGCTCCTACGAGCAGTACTTC
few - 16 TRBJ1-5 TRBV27 CASSLAAGTSNQPQHF TGTGCCAGCAGTTTAGCGGCAGGGACAAGCAATCAGCCCCAGCATTTT
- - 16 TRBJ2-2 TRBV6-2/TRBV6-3 CASSWEGQLNTGELFF TGTGCCAGCAGTTGGGAGGGACAACTGAACACCGGGGAGCTGTTTTTT
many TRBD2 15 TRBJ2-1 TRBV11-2 CASRSLAGANNEQFF TGTGCCAGCAGGTCACTAGCGGGGGCGAACAATGAGCAGTTCTTC
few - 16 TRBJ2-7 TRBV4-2 CASSQDSGAVSYEQYF TGTGCCAGCAGCCAAGATTCGGGGGCTGTGTCCTACGAGCAGTACTTC
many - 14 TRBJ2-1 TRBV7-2 CASSFRPGGNEQFF TGTGCCAGCAGCTTCAGGCCCGGGGGCAATGAGCAGTTCTTC
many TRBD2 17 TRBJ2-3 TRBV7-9 CASSRGAGTSGEDTQYF TGTGCCAGCAGCCGAGGGGCCGGGACTAGCGGGGAAGATACGCAGTATTTT
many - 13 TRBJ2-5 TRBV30 CAWSVGDSETQYF TGTGCCTGGAGCGTAGGGGATTCGGAGACCCAGTACTTC
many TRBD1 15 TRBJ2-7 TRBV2 CASKRGGALPYEQYF TGTGCCAGCAAAAGAGGGGGCGCTTTGCCCTACGAGCAGTACTTC
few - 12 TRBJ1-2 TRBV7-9 CASSPTDNGYTF TGTGCCAGCAGCCCGACAGACAATGGCTACACCTTC
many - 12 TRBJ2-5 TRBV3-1 CASKTLSETQYF TGTGCCAGCAAAACTCTGTCGGAGACCCAGTACTTC
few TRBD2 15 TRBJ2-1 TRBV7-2 CASSLAASGYNEQFF TGTGCCAGCAGCTTAGCGGCTAGCGGGTACAATGAGCAGTTCTTC
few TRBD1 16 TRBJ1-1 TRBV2 CASSSGTGVVFPEAFF TGTGCCAGCAGTTCCGGGACAGGGGTTGTTTTCCCTGAAGCTTTCTTT
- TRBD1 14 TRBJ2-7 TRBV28 CASRWDRTSYEQYF TGTGCCAGCAGATGGGACAGGACTTCCTACGAGCAGTACTTC
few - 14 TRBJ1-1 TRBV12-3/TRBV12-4 CASSLQGPNTEAFF TGTGCCAGCAGTCTCCAGGGGCCGAACACTGAAGCTTTCTTT
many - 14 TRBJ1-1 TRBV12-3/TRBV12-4 CASSETREDTEAFF TGTGCCAGCAGTGAGACCAGGGAGGACACTGAAGCTTTCTTT
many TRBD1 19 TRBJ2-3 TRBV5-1 CASSFPNLTTGGWTDTQYF TGCGCCAGCAGCTTCCCCAATCTCACCACAGGGGGGTGGACAGATACGCAGTATTTT
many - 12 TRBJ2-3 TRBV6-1 CASSEQGGTQYF TGTGCCAGCAGTGAACAGGGCGGCACGCAGTATTTT
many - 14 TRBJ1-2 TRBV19 CASSIGRVPYGYTF TGTGCCAGTAGTATCGGCAGGGTACCATATGGCTACACCTTC
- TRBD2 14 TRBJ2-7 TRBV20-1 CSATGTSGSYEQYF TGCAGTGCCACCGGGACTAGCGGTTCCTACGAGCAGTACTTC
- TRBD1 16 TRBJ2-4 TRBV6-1 CASSEVDGTGINIQYF TGTGCCAGCAGTGAAGTTGATGGGACAGGGATAAACATTCAGTACTTC
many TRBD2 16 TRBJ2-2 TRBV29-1 CSVEVAGTSRDGELFF TGCAGCGTTGAAGTTGCAGGGACTAGCCGGGACGGGGAGCTGTTTTTT
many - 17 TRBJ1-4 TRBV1 CTSSQIPGQFLMKNCFF -
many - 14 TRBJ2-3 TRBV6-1 CASSRDSALDTQYF TGTGCCAGCAGTAGAGACAGTGCGTTAGATACGCAGTATTTT